The TCR beta chain described here comes from a study of blood T cell repertoires in COVID-19. As processed by the authors: Quantification of nucleated cells was approximated via reference gene primer amplification. This table comes from immunoSEQ multiplex PCR, and its TCRdb copy is limited to in-frame clones, with some not included. The V and J calls and clone size are taken from that table; D and trimming were inferred from the DNA. The profile covers 350,000 to 450,000 clones, with around 91% appearing a single time and 0.95% to 1.2% taken by the ten largest. Cohort 3 recovered donors had two negative PCRs, clearance, or symptom resolution. The CDR3 contains 14 residues. Germline V gene sequence: CDR1 LNHNV, CDR2 YYDKDF (reference sequence). Trimming took 5 bases from V and 5 from J; bases not matched to a gene: 9.

The V and J genes are TRBV15 and TRBJ2-7; 7 nucleotides agree with TRBD2. The receptor was isolated from a man aged 30 to 45 who had recovered from COVID-19. The sequenced sample was PBMCs or T cells enriched from blood (not recorded which). The CDR3 region has the DNA TGTGCCACCAGCTATAGGGCAGGGAGGGACGAGCAGTACTTC. Translated, it gives CATSYRAGRDEQYF.